The rows below give T cell receptor beta chains drawn from one sample of a study of blood T cell repertoires in COVID-19. The protocol was immunoSEQ multiplex PCR, while the TCRdb copy is restricted to in-frame clones and leaves out a portion. The sample holds 210,000 or so clones, 70% to 85% seen once. The sample comprised peripheral blood. Source of these receptors: a woman of 80 years or more with COVID-19, enrolled during active disease. Each CDR3 is given with its conserved first and last residue. D genes are given only for firm matches. For some rows the clone size is stated as once, few or many, or as a class when expanded; others skip it.

D gene: TRBD2
V gene: TRBV9
J gene: TRBJ2-1
clone size: -
CDR3 protein: CASSVTVGGSGGYNEQFF
CDR3 DNA: TGTGCCAGCAGCGTCACCGTGGGTGGTAGCGGGGGCTACAATGAGCAGTTCTTC

D gene: TRBD2
V gene: TRBV7-3
J gene: TRBJ2-3
clone size: -
CDR3 protein: CASSEVAGASTDTQYF
CDR3 DNA: TGTGCCAGCAGCGAAGTAGCGGGAGCGAGCACAGATACGCAGTATTTT

D gene: TRBD1
V gene: TRBV5-1
J gene: TRBJ2-7
clone size: -
CDR3 protein: CASSYHNRGRAEQYF
CDR3 DNA: TGCGCCAGCAGCTACCATAACAGGGGACGGGCCGAGCAGTACTTC

D gene: -
V gene: TRBV19
J gene: TRBJ2-5
clone size: -
CDR3 protein: CASTGTGRETQYF
CDR3 DNA: TGTGCCAGTACGGGCACGGGAAGGGAGACCCAGTACTTC

D gene: -
V gene: TRBV7-4
J gene: TRBJ2-5
clone size: -
CDR3 protein: CASSLKVGSAETQYF
CDR3 DNA: TGTGCCAGCAGCTTAAAAGTCGGGTCGGCGGAGACCCAGTACTTC

D gene: -
V gene: TRBV5-1
J gene: TRBJ2-3
clone size: -
CDR3 protein: CASRPRQGLYTDTQYF
CDR3 DNA: TGCGCCAGCAGACCTCGTCAGGGGTTATACACAGATACGCAGTATTTT

D gene: -
V gene: TRBV28
J gene: TRBJ2-2
clone size: -
CDR3 protein: CASRVWSGELFF
CDR3 DNA: TGTGCCAGTAGAGTCTGGTCCGGGGAGCTGTTTTTT

D gene: -
V gene: TRBV2
J gene: TRBJ1-5
clone size: -
CDR3 protein: CASSVLHLSNQPQHF
CDR3 DNA: TGTGCCAGCAGTGTACTGCATCTCAGCAATCAGCCCCAGCATTTT

D gene: TRBD1
V gene: TRBV5-1
J gene: TRBJ2-7
clone size: -
CDR3 protein: CASSPGQGGYEQYF
CDR3 DNA: TGCGCCAGCAGCCCGGGACAGGGAGGCTACGAGCAGTACTTC

D gene: -
V gene: TRBV6-5
J gene: TRBJ1-2
clone size: -
CDR3 protein: CASRHSGYGYTF
CDR3 DNA: TGTGCCAGCCGACACTCAGGTTATGGCTACACCTTC

D gene: TRBD1
V gene: TRBV7-6
J gene: TRBJ2-2
clone size: -
CDR3 protein: CASSPLQGDTGELFF
CDR3 DNA: TGTGCCAGCAGCCCCTTACAGGGGGACACCGGGGAGCTGTTTTTT

D gene: -
V gene: TRBV15
J gene: TRBJ2-3
clone size: once
CDR3 protein: CATSRDLSSVDTQYF
CDR3 DNA: TGTGCCACCAGCAGAGATCTGTCTAGCGTAGATACGCAGTATTTT

D gene: -
V gene: TRBV3-1/TRBV3-2
J gene: TRBJ1-4
clone size: -
CDR3 protein: CASSQDLGGEKLFF
CDR3 DNA: TGTGCCAGCAGCCAAGATTTAGGGGGTGAAAAACTGTTTTTT

D gene: -
V gene: TRBV5-5
J gene: TRBJ2-3
clone size: -
CDR3 protein: CASSLVLGTTPRTDTQYF
CDR3 DNA: TGTGCCAGCAGCTTGGTGCTAGGAACTACCCCCCGCACAGATACGCAGTATTTT

D gene: -
V gene: TRBV24-1
J gene: TRBJ2-1
clone size: -
CDR3 protein: CATGANDPSSYNEQFF
CDR3 DNA: TGTGCCACCGGAGCGAACGACCCAAGCTCCTACAATGAGCAGTTCTTC

D gene: -
V gene: TRBV10-2
J gene: TRBJ2-1
clone size: -
CDR3 protein: CASRRPEFGNEQFF
CDR3 DNA: TGCGCCTCAAGGCGGCCAGAATTTGGGAATGAGCAGTTCTTC

D gene: -
V gene: TRBV5-1
J gene: TRBJ2-5
clone size: -
CDR3 protein: CASSLAVASQETQYF
CDR3 DNA: TGCGCCAGCAGCTTGGCCGTAGCGAGTCAAGAGACCCAGTACTTC

D gene: -
V gene: TRBV5-1
J gene: TRBJ2-5
clone size: once
CDR3 protein: CASSFGRVGETQYF
CDR3 DNA: TGCGCCAGCAGCTTCGGCCGGGTTGGAGAGACCCAGTACTTC

D gene: -
V gene: TRBV18
J gene: TRBJ1-2
clone size: -
CDR3 protein: CASSRSGYGYTF
CDR3 DNA: TGTGCCAGCTCACGGTCGGGATATGGCTACACCTTC

D gene: TRBD1
V gene: TRBV29-1
J gene: TRBJ1-1
clone size: once
CDR3 protein: CSVDQGGTEAFF
CDR3 DNA: TGCAGCGTTGACCAGGGGGGCACTGAAGCTTTCTTT

D gene: TRBD1
V gene: TRBV11-2
J gene: TRBJ2-7
clone size: -
CDR3 protein: CASSQYQGQRYEQYF
CDR3 DNA: TGTGCCAGCAGCCAGTATCAGGGACAGAGGTACGAGCAGTACTTC

D gene: TRBD1
V gene: TRBV5-4
J gene: TRBJ1-5
clone size: -
CDR3 protein: CASSLQGTRGTQHF
CDR3 DNA: TGTGCCAGCAGCTTACAGGGGACCCGGGGGACCCAGCATTTT

D gene: TRBD2
V gene: TRBV9
J gene: TRBJ2-2
clone size: -
CDR3 protein: CASSVEAGAFTGELFF
CDR3 DNA: TGTGCCAGCAGCGTAGAGGCGGGAGCATTCACCGGGGAGCTGTTTTTT

D gene: -
V gene: TRBV5-6
J gene: TRBJ2-7
clone size: -
CDR3 protein: CASSYSASAYEQYF
CDR3 DNA: TGTGCCAGCAGCTATTCAGCGAGCGCCTACGAGCAGTACTTC

D gene: TRBD1
V gene: TRBV6-5
J gene: TRBJ1-5
clone size: -
CDR3 protein: CASRPGQGYQPQHF
CDR3 DNA: TGTGCCAGCAGGCCGGGACAGGGATACCAGCCCCAGCATTTT

D gene: TRBD2
V gene: TRBV7-2
J gene: TRBJ2-2
clone size: -
CDR3 protein: CASSLAGLAGTGELFF
CDR3 DNA: TGTGCCAGCAGCTTAGCGGGACTAGCGGGCACCGGGGAGCTGTTTTTT

D gene: TRBD1
V gene: TRBV2
J gene: TRBJ1-1
clone size: few
CDR3 protein: CASSGQGAKTEAFF
CDR3 DNA: TGTGCCAGCAGTGGACAGGGGGCGAAAACTGAAGCTTTCTTT

D gene: -
V gene: TRBV10-3
J gene: TRBJ1-5
clone size: once
CDR3 protein: CAISGAEGYQPQHF
CDR3 DNA: TGTGCCATCAGCGGAGCAGAGGGATATCAGCCCCAGCATTTT

D gene: -
V gene: TRBV5-1
J gene: TRBJ1-4
clone size: -
CDR3 protein: CASSFEGQNEKLFF
CDR3 DNA: TGCGCCAGCAGCTTTGAAGGACAGAATGAAAAACTGTTTTTT

D gene: TRBD1
V gene: TRBV18
J gene: TRBJ1-5
clone size: few
CDR3 protein: CASSPTGTGGNQPQHF
CDR3 DNA: TGTGCCAGCTCCCCAACAGGAACAGGGGGCAATCAGCCCCAGCATTTT

D gene: TRBD1
V gene: TRBV28
J gene: TRBJ2-7
clone size: few
CDR3 protein: CASTPGQGYEQYF
CDR3 DNA: TGTGCCAGTACCCCGGGACAGGGCTACGAGCAGTACTTC

D gene: -
V gene: TRBV27
J gene: TRBJ1-5
clone size: -
CDR3 protein: CASSPRGRAYSNQPQHF
CDR3 DNA: TGTGCCAGCAGCCCTCGTGGGAGGGCATATAGCAATCAGCCCCAGCATTTT

D gene: TRBD1
V gene: TRBV5-1
J gene: TRBJ1-2
clone size: once
CDR3 protein: CASTLTGGQDYGYTF
CDR3 DNA: TGCGCCAGCACCCTAACAGGGGGGCAGGACTATGGCTACACCTTC

D gene: -
V gene: TRBV25-1
J gene: TRBJ2-5
clone size: -
CDR3 protein: CASSEGRIETQYF
CDR3 DNA: TGTGCCAGCAGTGAGGGGCGCATAGAGACCCAGTACTTC

D gene: -
V gene: TRBV11-3
J gene: TRBJ2-7
clone size: -
CDR3 protein: CASSPGGSYEQYF
CDR3 DNA: TGTGCCAGCAGCCCAGGGGGGTCCTACGAGCAGTACTTC

D gene: TRBD1
V gene: TRBV6-5
J gene: TRBJ1-3
clone size: -
CDR3 protein: CASRRTGTGNTIYF
CDR3 DNA: TGTGCCAGCAGACGGACAGGAACGGGAAACACCATATATTTT

D gene: -
V gene: TRBV3-1/TRBV3-2
J gene: TRBJ2-7
clone size: -
CDR3 protein: CASSRGQNSYEQYF
CDR3 DNA: TGTGCCAGCAGCCGTGGACAGAACTCCTACGAGCAGTACTTC

D gene: TRBD1
V gene: TRBV19
J gene: TRBJ2-3
clone size: -
CDR3 protein: CASSMGRGGPDTQYF
CDR3 DNA: TGTGCCAGTAGTATGGGGAGAGGGGGCCCAGATACGCAGTATTTT

D gene: -
V gene: TRBV4-1
J gene: TRBJ2-4
clone size: -
CDR3 protein: CASSQSNSYIQYF
CDR3 DNA: TGCGCCAGCAGCCAATCCAACTCGTACATTCAGTACTTC

D gene: TRBD1
V gene: TRBV5-4
J gene: TRBJ2-6
clone size: -
CDR3 protein: CASSGRDRVAGANVLTF
CDR3 DNA: TGTGCCAGCAGCGGCCGGGACAGGGTTGCTGGGGCCAACGTCCTGACTTTC

D gene: -
V gene: TRBV7-2
J gene: TRBJ2-1
clone size: -
CDR3 protein: CALGGGRHYNEQFF
CDR3 DNA: TGTGCCCTAGGGGGGGGGCGGCACTACAATGAGCAGTTCTTC

D gene: -
V gene: TRBV7-9
J gene: TRBJ1-1
clone size: once
CDR3 protein: CASSSSDGLAAFF
CDR3 DNA: TGTGCCAGCAGCTCGAGTGACGGACTGGCGGCTTTCTTT

D gene: TRBD2
V gene: TRBV10-2
J gene: TRBJ2-7
clone size: -
CDR3 protein: CASSPAGAYEQYF
CDR3 DNA: TGCGCCAGCAGTCCAGCGGGAGCCTACGAGCAGTACTTC

D gene: -
V gene: TRBV6-5
J gene: TRBJ1-1
clone size: -
CDR3 protein: CASSYSSGRVGTEAFF
CDR3 DNA: TGTGCCAGCAGTTACTCGAGTGGCAGGGTGGGGACTGAAGCTTTCTTT

D gene: TRBD1
V gene: TRBV2
J gene: TRBJ1-2
clone size: -
CDR3 protein: CASSLRDQGVYGYTF
CDR3 DNA: TGTGCCAGCAGTCTCCGGGACCAGGGGGTCTATGGCTACACCTTC

D gene: TRBD1
V gene: TRBV19
J gene: TRBJ1-3
clone size: -
CDR3 protein: CASTPDRVSGNTIYF
CDR3 DNA: TGTGCCAGTACCCCAGACAGGGTCTCTGGAAACACCATATATTTT